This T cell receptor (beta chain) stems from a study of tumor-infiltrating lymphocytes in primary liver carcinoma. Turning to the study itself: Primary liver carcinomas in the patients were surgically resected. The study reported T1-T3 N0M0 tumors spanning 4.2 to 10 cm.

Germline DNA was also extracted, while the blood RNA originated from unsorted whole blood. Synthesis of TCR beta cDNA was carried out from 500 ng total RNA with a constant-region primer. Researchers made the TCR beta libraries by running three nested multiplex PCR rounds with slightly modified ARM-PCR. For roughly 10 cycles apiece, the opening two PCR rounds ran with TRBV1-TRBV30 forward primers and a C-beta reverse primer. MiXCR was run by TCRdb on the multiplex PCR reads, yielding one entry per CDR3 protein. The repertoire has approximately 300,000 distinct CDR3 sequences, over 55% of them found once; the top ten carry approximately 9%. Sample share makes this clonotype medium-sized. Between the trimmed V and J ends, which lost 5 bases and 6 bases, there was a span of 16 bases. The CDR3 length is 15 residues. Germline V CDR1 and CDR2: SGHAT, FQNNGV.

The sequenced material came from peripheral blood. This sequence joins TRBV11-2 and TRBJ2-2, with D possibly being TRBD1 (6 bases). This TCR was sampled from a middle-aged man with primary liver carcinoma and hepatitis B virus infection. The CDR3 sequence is CASSVQGPIPGELFF. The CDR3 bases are TGTGCCAGCAGCGTACAGGGTCCAATTCCCGGGGAGCTGTTTTTT.